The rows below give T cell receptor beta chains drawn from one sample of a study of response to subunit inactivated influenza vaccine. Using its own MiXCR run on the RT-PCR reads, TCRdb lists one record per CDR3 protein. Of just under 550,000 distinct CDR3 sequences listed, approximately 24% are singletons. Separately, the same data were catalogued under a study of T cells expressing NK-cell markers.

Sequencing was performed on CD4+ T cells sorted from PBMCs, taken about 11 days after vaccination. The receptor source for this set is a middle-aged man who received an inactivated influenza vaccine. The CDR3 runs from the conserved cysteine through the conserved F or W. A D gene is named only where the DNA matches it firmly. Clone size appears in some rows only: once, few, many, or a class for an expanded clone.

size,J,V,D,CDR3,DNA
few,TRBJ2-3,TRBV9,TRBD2,CASSAGTSGFSTDTQYF,TGTGCCAGCAGCGCCGGGACTAGCGGCTTTAGCACAGATACGCAGTATTTT
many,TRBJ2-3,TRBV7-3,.,CASSLPGSDTQYF,TGTGCCAGCAGCTTACCAGGGAGTGATACGCAGTATTTT
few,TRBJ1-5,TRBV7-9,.,CASSMTGSNQPQHF,TGTGCCAGCAGCATGACAGGTAGCAATCAGCCCCAGCATTTT
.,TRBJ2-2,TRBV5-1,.,CASSSSGGRDTGELFF,TGCGCCAGCAGCTCCTCCGGGGGGCGGGACACCGGGGAGCTGTTTTTT
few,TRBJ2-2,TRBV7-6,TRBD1,CASSLEGAGVTGELFF,TGTGCCAGCAGCTTAGAGGGGGCAGGGGTCACCGGGGAGCTGTTTTTT
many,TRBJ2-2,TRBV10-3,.,CAISDGTGELFF,TGTGCCATCAGCGACGGTACCGGGGAGCTGTTTTTT
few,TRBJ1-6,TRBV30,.,CAWSGGPKPLHF,TGTGCCTGGAGTGGAGGCCCGAAACCCCTCCACTTT
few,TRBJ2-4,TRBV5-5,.,CASSLLGTAKNIQYF,TGTGCCAGCAGCCTTCTAGGGACAGCCAAAAACATTCAGTACTTC
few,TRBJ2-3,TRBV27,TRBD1,CASSLDRGLPDTQYF,TGTGCCAGCAGTTTAGACAGGGGGCTTCCAGATACGCAGTATTTT
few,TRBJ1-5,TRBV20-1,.,CSARGEALYSNQPQHF,TGCAGTGCTAGAGGAGAAGCTTTGTATAGCAATCAGCCCCAGCATTTT
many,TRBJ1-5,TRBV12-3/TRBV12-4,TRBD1,CASSFSQGNQPQHF,TGTGCCAGCAGTTTTTCACAGGGGAATCAGCCCCAGCATTTT
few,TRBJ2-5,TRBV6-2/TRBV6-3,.,CASSYGIETQYF,TGTGCCAGCAGTTACGGGATCGAGACCCAGTACTTC
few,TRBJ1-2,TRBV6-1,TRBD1,CASSAPDRADYGYTF,TGTGCCAGCAGTGCCCCTGACAGGGCCGACTATGGCTACACCTTC
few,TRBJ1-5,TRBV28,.,CASSLFGRANQPQHF,TGTGCCAGCAGTTTATTTGGGAGGGCCAATCAGCCCCAGCATTTT
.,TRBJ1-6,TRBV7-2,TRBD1,CASSGQVFYNSPLHF,TGTGCCAGCAGCGGACAGGTTTTTTATAATTCACCCCTCCACTTT
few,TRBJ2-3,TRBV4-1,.,CASSQVGVPYDTQYF,TGCGCCAGCAGCCAAGTTGGGGTGCCCTACGATACGCAGTATTTT
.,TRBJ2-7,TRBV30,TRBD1,CAWGTVYEQYF,TGTGCCTGGGGGACAGTCTACGAGCAGTACTTC
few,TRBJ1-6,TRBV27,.,CASTTRYYNSPLHF,TGTGCCAGCACTACCCGGTACTATAATTCACCCCTCCACTTT
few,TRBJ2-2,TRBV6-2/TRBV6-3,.,CASSGLAAGELFF,TGTGCCTCCAGCGGCCTAGCAGCCGGGGAGCTGTTTTTT
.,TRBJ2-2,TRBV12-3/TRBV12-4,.,CASRSGGTGTGELFF,TGTGCCAGCAGGTCCGGGGGAACAGGAACCGGGGAGCTGTTTTTT
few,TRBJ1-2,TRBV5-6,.,CASSLIRNYGYTF,TGTGCCAGCAGCTTGATTCGGAACTATGGCTACACCTTC
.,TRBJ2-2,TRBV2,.,CASIVEAGELFF,TGTGCCAGCATTGTGGAGGCCGGGGAGCTGTTTTTT
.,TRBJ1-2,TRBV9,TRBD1,CASSLAGTGGDQGYTF,TGTGCCAGCAGCCTTGCCGGGACAGGGGGGGACCAGGGCTACACCTTC